The present T cell receptor (beta chain) was sequenced within a study of T cells after yellow fever vaccination. V lost 3 bases to trimming and J lost 0 bases; unmatched junction nucleotides: 1. Germline values: CDR1 SGHAT, CDR2 FQNNGV. This CDR3 spans 14 amino acids. TCRdb re-called the 5' RACE reads through MiXCR, storing one row per CDR3 protein. The table records fewer than 90,000 distinct CDR3 sequences, approximately 6.9% of them present only once. Sequencing was performed on CD8+ T cells sorted from PBMCs, taken around 5 days after the first yellow fever vaccination. The TCR sequence derives from a man in his late teens or twenties who received the YFV17D yellow fever vaccine. This chain connects TRBV11-2 to TRBJ1-1; 7 positions agree with TRBD1. The CDR3 nucleotides are TGTGCCAGCAGCTTCACAGGGGTGAACACTGAAGCTTTCTTT. Translation gives CASSFTGVNTEAFF. The entire variable domain, with the rest obtained from reference TRBV11-2 and TRBJ1-1, is as follows: EAGVAQSPRYKIIEKRQSVAFWCNPISGHATLYWYQQILGQGPKLLIQFQNNGVVDDSQLPKDRFSAERLKGVDSTLKIQPAKLEDSAVYLCASSFTGVNTEAFFGQGTRLTVV.